The next 4 T cell receptor beta chains were all read from a single sample in a study of blood T cell repertoires in COVID-19. Sequenced by immunoSEQ multiplex PCR; TCRdb stores in-frame clones only, minus some. The repertoire holds about 50,000 clones, with roughly 86% as singletons. Sequenced material: PBMCs or T cells enriched from blood (not recorded which). These receptors originate from a woman aged 45-65 years who had recovered from COVID-19.

This clone was recorded only once. This chain connects TRBV4-3 to TRBJ2-3; 8 bases match TRBD1. Trimming removed 0 bases from V and 2 bases from J; junction bases left unmatched: 7. The germline gives CDR1 LGHNA, CDR2 YSLEER. This CDR3 region has 17 residues. CDR3 in amino acids: CASSQDGAGGPTDTQYF. The CDR3 DNA reads TGCGCCAGCAGCCAAGATGGGGCAGGGGGCCCCACAGATACGCAGTATTTT.

V is TRBV9 and J is TRBJ2-1, with D possibly TRBD1 on 7 matching bases. This CDR3 comprises 15 residues. V lost 4 bases and J 5 bases, leaving 16 bases between the germline ends. The germline gives CDR1 SGDLS, CDR2 YYNGEE. Written as DNA, the CDR3 is TGTGCCAGCAGCCCAAGACAGGGAGGCAACAATGAGCAGTTCTTC. Protein sequence: CASSPRQGGNNEQFF.

The rearrangement links TRBV29-1 to TRBJ2-5, with D perhaps TRBD2 (6 bases). V lost 7 bases and J lost 7, with 25 bases in between. This CDR3 is 15 amino acids long. Germline CDR1 SQVTM, CDR2 ANQGSEA. The CDR3 DNA reads as TGCAGCGGCGGGGAGCTAGGGGTGAAAGGAGGGACCCAGTACTTC. This gives the protein CSGGELGVKGGTQYF.

The V call is TRBV7-2, the J call TRBJ2-7; TRBD2 matches at 7 bases. Trimming at V came to 5 bases and at J to 0 bases, leaving 4 bases not matched to a gene. The germline V gene has CDR1 SGHTA and CDR2 FQGNSA. CDR3 length: 14 residues. CDR3 sequence (DNA): TGTGCCAGCAGCCCCGGGGGGAGCTCCTACGAGCAGTACTTC. Its protein is CASSPGGSSYEQYF.